Below, one T cell receptor (beta chain) is given with its context. The sample holds many counts of this clonotype. Its cognate antigen has yet to be identified. Base quality data are lacking; no much larger clone is found one base away. The data are from a study of regulatory T cells in long-lasting Graves disease (dated by TCRdb to the early 2020s). In the study overall: In the newly diagnosed Graves' disease group, patients had been taking antithyroid drugs for less than 3 months. Peripheral blood TCR sequencing and RNA sequencing compared persistent Graves' disease patients with newly diagnosed Graves' disease patients. The study was conducted in China and was registered as a clinical trial. A total of about 33 samples underwent TCR sequencing, from roughly 13 patients with persistent Graves' disease and roughly 20 patients with newly diagnosed Graves' disease.

Results and caveats for the whole study, not just this receptor: Patients with persistent disease shared more public clonotypes (about 3,000) than newly diagnosed patients did (about 970). Sequencing and analysis were limited to the TCR beta chain. Lower TCR Shannon entropy and fewer highly expanded clones were observed in persistent Graves' disease patients than in newly diagnosed patients, which suggested clonal expansion. Only peripheral blood was studied, because thyroid tissue, the primary lesion, was inaccessible. The authors acknowledged the small sample size as a limitation that may reduce accuracy.

The intended sense of this specimen's time point label: newly diagnosed GD, antithyroid drugs for less than 3 months. For both TCR sequencing and RNA sequencing, RNA was extracted from PBMCs in TRIzol. The diagnosis of Graves' disease was made according to American Thyroid Association guidelines. The patients came from an endocrinology department in Xi'an, China. From each patient, about 8.9 milliliters of peripheral blood was collected into an EDTA anticoagulant tube. Ficoll Paque Plus density gradient separation was used to isolate PBMCs, and no additional T cell sorting was done. An Agilent 2100 Bioanalyzer and agarose gel were used to assess RNA quality, and a NanoDrop 2000 was used to measure RNA concentration. The method behind the library was multiplex PCR. Sequencing relied on an Illumina HiSeq 4000. TCR beta libraries were built with iRepertoire HTBI primers and Arm-PCR amplification of CDR3 regions. Before sequencing, the PCR products went through gel purification. As for the original processing: Across samples, about 64 TRBV and 15 or so TRBJ segments were identified and used for gene usage analysis of CDR3 amino acid clonotypes. COPE and FqMerger were used to merge filtered high-quality paired reads into contigs. BLAST was used to align contigs to IMGT TRBV, TRBD and TRBJ reference genes, and CDR3 was defined according to IMGT. Highly expanded clones were defined as clonotypes with a frequency above 0.1%. Repertoire diversity was measured by Shannon entropy, and V-J evenness by the Gini coefficient. Clonotypes shared by more than one individual were considered public. In TCRdb, the public reads were trimmed at Q25 with fastp and aligned with MiXCR, with productive beta chains retained. CDR3 protein duplicates are merged, each entry listing the most common genes and DNA. The V and J calls shown here were made by TCRdb, not taken from the authors' results. Present in this sample are 410,000 or so distinct CDR3 sequences, about 15% of which were seen just once. Of the sample, roughly a sixth is held by the ten largest clones.

These data also formed part of another study, on T cells in Graves' hyperthyroidism and ophthalmopathy. The second paper further reports: Stable Graves' hyperthyroidism was defined as the absence of progression to ophthalmopathy over 18 months of follow-up. Hyperthyroidism patients were newly diagnosed, with disease duration under 2 months, and aged 18 to 65 years. Patients with uncontrolled infections, other autoimmune diseases, pregnancy or lactation were excluded. Diagnoses relied on clinical symptoms, serum thyroxine and TRAb, thyroid ultrasound and orbital computed tomography. The first round of RT-PCR for the TCR CDR3 was performed with the HTBI primer set and the Qiagen OneStep RT-PCR kit. Most expanded thyroid clonotypes (frequency above 0.001) were also found in blood, which suggests that blood repertoires may mirror thyroid immune responses. A model built on a 13 V-J signature distinguished ophthalmopathy from stable hyperthyroidism, reaching roughly 88% sensitivity and about 81% specificity in cross-validation and 80%/75% in testing. During validation, the model predicted progression to ophthalmopathy a median of approximately 6 months ahead of onset, with around 65% sensitivity and 72.22% specificity. To identify distinguishing TCR V-J signatures, a discovery cohort of around 100 patients was used, comprising some 45 with Graves' ophthalmopathy and around 57 with stable Graves' hyperthyroidism. Whether ophthalmopathy could be predicted prospectively was tested in an independent validation cohort made up of about 20 hyperthyroidism patients plus 17 patients who later progressed to ophthalmopathy. The approximately 90 discovery patients were divided at random into training and test sets in a 7:3 ratio. The study also compared thyroid tissue and blood T-cell repertoires from over 5 Graves' hyperthyroidism patients. Following sampling, methimazole starting at 30 mg daily was given to hyperthyroidism patients, and high-dose intravenous methylprednisolone was given to ophthalmopathy patients. A second multiplex PCR round built the libraries, followed by size selection and purification. The libraries were sequenced on an Illumina HiSeq2000 using paired-end 100 bp reads. SOAPnuke was used to process the raw data, with reads discarded if the reads contained adapters or uncalled bases, had a mean Phred below 15, or lacked an exact constant-primer or identifier match. COPE v1.2.5 was used to merge the high-quality paired reads, and each unique nucleotide sequence was defined as a clonotype. MiTCR v1.1 was used to align clonotypes to the IMGT TRBV, TRBD and TRBJ reference segments. Analysis was restricted to V-J combinations with a frequency above 0.0001, which covered just over 98% of repertoires. A TCS score was defined as the ratio between F50 (clonal expansion) and ExV (chaos), using BLOSUM62-based TCRdist between CDR3 peptides within each V-J. Welch's t-statistics and random forest reduced around 520 V-J features to 10 to 15, which were used in a naive Bayes classifier (R e1071). No statistical method was used to fix the sample size in advance, and group allocation was not hidden from the investigators. According to the paper, TCR Vbeta CDR3 sequencing was carried out on roughly 130 peripheral blood samples, which came from under 50 ophthalmopathy, about 75 hyperthyroidism and some 17 progressor patients.

The TCR sequence derives from a woman aged 25 to 39 with Graves disease. Donor details come from another sample of the same person, matched by shared clones. The sequencing here drew on peripheral blood mononuclear cells (PBMCs), taken at new diagnosis, from a patient treated with antithyroid drugs.

In nucleotides, the sequence is TGTGCCAGCAGTTACTCGGTCTACCCGCTTCCCGGGGAGCTGTTTTTT. Its product reads: CASSYSVYPLPGELFF. This receptor chain uses TRBV6-2 or TRBV6-3 and TRBJ2-2; confidence is insufficient to name the D gene. The CDR3 runs 16 residues from the cysteine to the phenylalanine. Of the read, only the CDR3 DNA is kept; its 48 bases are in frame from base 1. V is cut by 0 bases and J by 6 bases, and the space between the germline ends is 14 bases. Taken from the germline V gene, the CDR1 and CDR2 loops are MNHEY and SVGEGT.